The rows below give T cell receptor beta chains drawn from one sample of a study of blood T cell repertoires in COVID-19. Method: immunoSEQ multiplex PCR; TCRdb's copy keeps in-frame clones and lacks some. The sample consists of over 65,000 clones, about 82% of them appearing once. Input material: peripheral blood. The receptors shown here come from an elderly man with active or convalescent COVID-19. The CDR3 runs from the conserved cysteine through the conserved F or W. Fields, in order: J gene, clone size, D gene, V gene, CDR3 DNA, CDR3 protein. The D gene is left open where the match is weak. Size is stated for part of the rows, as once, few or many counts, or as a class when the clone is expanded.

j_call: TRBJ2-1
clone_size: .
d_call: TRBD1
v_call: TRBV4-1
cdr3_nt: TGCGCCAGCAGCCAAGCCGGGACAGGATACAATGAGCAGTTCTTC
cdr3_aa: CASSQAGTGYNEQFF

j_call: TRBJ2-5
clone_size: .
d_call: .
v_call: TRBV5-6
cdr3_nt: TGTGCCAGCAGCCTCCAAGAGACCCAGTACTTC
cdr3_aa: CASSLQETQYF

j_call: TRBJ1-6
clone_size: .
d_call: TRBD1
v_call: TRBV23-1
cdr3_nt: TGCGCCAGCAGTCAATTTGACAGGGATAATTCACCCCTCCACTTT
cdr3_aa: CASSQFDRDNSPLHF

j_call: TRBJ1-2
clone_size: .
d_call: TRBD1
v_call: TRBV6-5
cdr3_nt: TGTGCCAGCAGTTTGCTCGACAGGGGGAATTGGGGCTACACCTTC
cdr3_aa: CASSLLDRGNWGYTF

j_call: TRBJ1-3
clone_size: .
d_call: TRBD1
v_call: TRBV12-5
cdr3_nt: TGTGCTAGTGGGACCGGGACAGGGACGAACACCATATATTTT
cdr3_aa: CASGTGTGTNTIYF

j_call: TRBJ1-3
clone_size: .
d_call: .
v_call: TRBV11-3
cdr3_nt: TGTGCCAGCAGCTTACGGGGTGGAAACACCATATATTTT
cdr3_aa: CASSLRGGNTIYF

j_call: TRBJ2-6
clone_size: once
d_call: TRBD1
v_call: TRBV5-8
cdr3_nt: TGTGCCAGCAGCTTGAACAAGGGGGCCCTCTCTGGGGCCAACGTCCTGACTTTC
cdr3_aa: CASSLNKGALSGANVLTF

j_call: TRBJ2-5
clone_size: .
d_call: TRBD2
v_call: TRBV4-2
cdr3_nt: TGTGCCAGCAGCCAAGATTTTGGGACTAGCATGAAGACCCAGTACTTC
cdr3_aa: CASSQDFGTSMKTQYF

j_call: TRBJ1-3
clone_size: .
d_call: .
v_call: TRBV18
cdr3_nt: TGTGCCAGCTCACCAAGCCCCGTGGACAGAAGTCTCTCTGGAAACACCATATATTTT
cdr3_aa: CASSPSPVDRSLSGNTIYF

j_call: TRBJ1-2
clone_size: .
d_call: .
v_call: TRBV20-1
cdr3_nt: TGCAGTGCCACCGCAGGCCCGGGCTACACCTTC
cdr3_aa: CSATAGPGYTF

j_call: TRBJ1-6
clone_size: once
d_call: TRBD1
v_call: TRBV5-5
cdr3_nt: TGTGCCAGCAGCTTGGAATGGGACAGGAATAATTCACCCCTCCACTTT
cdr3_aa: CASSLEWDRNNSPLHF

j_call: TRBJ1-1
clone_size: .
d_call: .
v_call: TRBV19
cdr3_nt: TGTGCCAGTATCCGAACAGGGAGGAACACTGAAGCTTTCTTT
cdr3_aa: CASIRTGRNTEAFF

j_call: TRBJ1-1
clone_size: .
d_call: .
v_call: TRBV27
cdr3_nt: TGTGCCAGCAGTTTATCTAGGCGTGGGTTAGCCACTGAAGCTTTCTTT
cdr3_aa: CASSLSRRGLATEAFF

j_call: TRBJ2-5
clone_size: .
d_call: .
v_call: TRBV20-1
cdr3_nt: TGCAGTGCTAGTACATTTCAACAAGAGACCCAGTACTTC
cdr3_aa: CSASTFQQETQYF

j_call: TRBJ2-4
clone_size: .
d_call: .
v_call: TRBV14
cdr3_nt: TGTGCCAGCAGCCCCGGCGGGCTTTACGGCATTCAGTACTTC
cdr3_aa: CASSPGGLYGIQYF

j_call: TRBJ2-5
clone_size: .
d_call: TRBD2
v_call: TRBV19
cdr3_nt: TGTGCCAGTAGTACCTCCGGGACTAGCCGCGAGACCCAGTACTTC
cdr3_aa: CASSTSGTSRETQYF

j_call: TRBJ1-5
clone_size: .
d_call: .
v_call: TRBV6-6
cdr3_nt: TGTGCCAGCAGTTACACAAATCAGCCCCAGCATTTT
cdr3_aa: CASSYTNQPQHF

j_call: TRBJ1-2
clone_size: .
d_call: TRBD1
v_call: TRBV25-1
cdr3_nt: TGTGCCAGCAATACAGGGGGTTTTAACTATGGCTACACCTTC
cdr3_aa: CASNTGGFNYGYTF

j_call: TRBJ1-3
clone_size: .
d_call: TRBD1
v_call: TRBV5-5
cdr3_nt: TGTGCCAGCAGCTTGTGGACAGGGGGCTTAGACACCATATATTTT
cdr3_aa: CASSLWTGGLDTIYF

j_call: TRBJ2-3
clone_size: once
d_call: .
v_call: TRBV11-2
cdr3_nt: TGTGCCAGCAGCTTACAGCGATCCTACACAGATACGCAGTATTTT
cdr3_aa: CASSLQRSYTDTQYF

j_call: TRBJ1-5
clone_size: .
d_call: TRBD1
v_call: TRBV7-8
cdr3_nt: TGTGCCAGCAGCTTAGCCCCAGGGGACAGGAAATATAGCAATCAGCCCCAGCATTTT
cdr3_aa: CASSLAPGDRKYSNQPQHF

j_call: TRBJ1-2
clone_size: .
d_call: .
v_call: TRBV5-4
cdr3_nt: TGTGCCAGCAGCTTCCAGGGCTATGGCTACACCTTC
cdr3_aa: CASSFQGYGYTF

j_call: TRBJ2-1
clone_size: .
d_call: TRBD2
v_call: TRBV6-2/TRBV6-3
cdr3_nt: TGTGCCAGCAGTTCTCGGACTAGCGGGAGGGTCTTTGAGCAGTTCTTC
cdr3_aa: CASSSRTSGRVFEQFF

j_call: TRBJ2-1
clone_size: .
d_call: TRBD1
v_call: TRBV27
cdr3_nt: TGTGCCAGCAGCTGGACAGGGGGCCGCCCCGTAAACAATGAGCAGTTCTTC
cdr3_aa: CASSWTGGRPVNNEQFF

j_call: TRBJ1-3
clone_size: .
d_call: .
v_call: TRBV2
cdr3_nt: TGTGCCAGTACATTACTTATCAGGGTTACTGGAAACACCATATATTTT
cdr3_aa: CASTLLIRVTGNTIYF

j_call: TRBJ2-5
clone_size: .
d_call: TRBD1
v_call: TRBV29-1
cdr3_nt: TGCAGCGTCTATCCTGGGACAGCAGCAGAGACCCAGTACTTC
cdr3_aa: CSVYPGTAAETQYF

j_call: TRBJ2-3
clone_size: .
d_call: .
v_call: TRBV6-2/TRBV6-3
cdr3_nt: TGTGCCAGCAGTTACTCGCTAGCTACAGATACGCAGTATTTT
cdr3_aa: CASSYSLATDTQYF

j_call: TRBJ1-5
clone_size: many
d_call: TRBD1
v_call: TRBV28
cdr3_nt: TGTGCCAGCAGTTCAACACGGGGGGGACAGGGCCCCAATCAGCCCCAGCATTTT
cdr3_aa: CASSSTRGGQGPNQPQHF

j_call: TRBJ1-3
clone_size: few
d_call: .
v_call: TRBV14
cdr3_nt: TGTGCCAGCAGCCAAGTAGGGGGTCTAGGAAACACCATATATTTT
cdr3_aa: CASSQVGGLGNTIYF

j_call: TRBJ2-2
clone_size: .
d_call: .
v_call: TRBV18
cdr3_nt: TGTGCCAGCTCACCTTTAACCACAGGTACCGGGGAGCTGTTTTTT
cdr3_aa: CASSPLTTGTGELFF

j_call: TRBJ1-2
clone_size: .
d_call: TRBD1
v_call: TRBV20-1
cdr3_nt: TGCAGTGCTAGTGGTGGGACAGGCTTTTATGGCTACACCTTC
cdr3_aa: CSASGGTGFYGYTF

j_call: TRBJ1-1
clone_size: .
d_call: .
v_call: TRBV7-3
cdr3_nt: TGTGCCAGCAGCTCCTCACAGGTGAACACTGAAGCTTTCTTT
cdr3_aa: CASSSSQVNTEAFF

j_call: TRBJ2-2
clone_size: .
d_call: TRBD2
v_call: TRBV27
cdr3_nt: TGTGCCAGCAGTCCCGGAGCTAGCGGGGTCTATCGGGAGCTGTTTTTT
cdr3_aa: CASSPGASGVYRELFF

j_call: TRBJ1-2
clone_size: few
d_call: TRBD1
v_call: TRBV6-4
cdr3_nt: TGTGCCAGCAGTTGGTGGACAGGGGCTAACTATGGCTACACCTTC
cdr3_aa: CASSWWTGANYGYTF

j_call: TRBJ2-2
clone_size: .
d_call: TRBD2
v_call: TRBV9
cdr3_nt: TGTGCCAGCAGCCCCCATAGCGGGGGAGGGACCGGGGAGCTGTTTTTT
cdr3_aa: CASSPHSGGGTGELFF

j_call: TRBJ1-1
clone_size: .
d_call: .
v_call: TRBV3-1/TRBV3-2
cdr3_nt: TGTGCCAGCAGCACCACACCGAACACTGAAGCTTTCTTT
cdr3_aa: CASSTTPNTEAFF

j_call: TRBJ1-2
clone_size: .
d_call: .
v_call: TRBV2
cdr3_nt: TGTGCCAGCAGGACTACTCTTCCCGACGGGGGCTACACCTTC
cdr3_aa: CASRTTLPDGGYTF

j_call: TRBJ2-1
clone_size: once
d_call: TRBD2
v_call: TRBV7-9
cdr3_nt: TGTGCCAGCAGTTCAACCCGACCGGGACTAGTAGGTGAGCAGTTCTTC
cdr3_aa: CASSSTRPGLVGEQFF

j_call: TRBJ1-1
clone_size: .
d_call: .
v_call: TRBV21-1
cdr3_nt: TGTGCCAGCAGCAAGCGGGATTTATCGCGGGACACTGAAGCTTTCTTT
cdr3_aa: CASSKRDLSRDTEAFF

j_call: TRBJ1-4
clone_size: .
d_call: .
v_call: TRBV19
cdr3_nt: TGTGCCAGTAGAACAGGGCTTCGTGAAAAACTGTTTTTT
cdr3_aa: CASRTGLREKLFF

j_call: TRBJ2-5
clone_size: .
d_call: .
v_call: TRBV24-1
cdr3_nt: TGTGCCACCACAAAAGAGACCCAGTACTTC
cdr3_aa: CATTKETQYF

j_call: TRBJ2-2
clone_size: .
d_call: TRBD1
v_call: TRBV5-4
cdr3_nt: TGTGCCAGCAGCAAAGATACCGGGACAGGTAACACCGGGGAGCTGTTTTTT
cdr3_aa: CASSKDTGTGNTGELFF

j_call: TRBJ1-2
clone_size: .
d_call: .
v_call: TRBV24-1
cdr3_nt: TGTGCCACCACCAGGGCGTGCTACACCTTC
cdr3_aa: CATTRACYTF

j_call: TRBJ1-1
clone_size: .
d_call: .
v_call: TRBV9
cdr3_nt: TGTGCCAGCAGCGCATTGACAGTGAACACTGAAGCTTTCTTT
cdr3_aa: CASSALTVNTEAFF

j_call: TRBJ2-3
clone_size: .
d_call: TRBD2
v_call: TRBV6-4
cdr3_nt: TGTGCCAGCAGTGACCCCGGCGGTGCGGGGGAGACAGATACGCAGTATTTT
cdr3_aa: CASSDPGGAGETDTQYF

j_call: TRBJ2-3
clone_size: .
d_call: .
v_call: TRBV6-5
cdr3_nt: TGTGCCACCAGGGGACTCACAGATACGCAGTATTTT
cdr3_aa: CATRGLTDTQYF

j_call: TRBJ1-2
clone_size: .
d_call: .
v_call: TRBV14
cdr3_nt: TGTGCCAGCAGCCAAGTCTCAGGGATCTCTGGCTACACCTTC
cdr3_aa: CASSQVSGISGYTF

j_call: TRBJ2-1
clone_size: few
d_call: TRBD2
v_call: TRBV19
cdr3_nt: TGTGCCAGTCGGACTAGCGGGCCGTCCTACAATGAGCAGTTCTTC
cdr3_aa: CASRTSGPSYNEQFF

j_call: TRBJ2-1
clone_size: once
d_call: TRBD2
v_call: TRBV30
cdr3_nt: TGTGCCTGGACTAGCGGTGGTGAGCAGTTCTTC
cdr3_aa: CAWTSGGEQFF

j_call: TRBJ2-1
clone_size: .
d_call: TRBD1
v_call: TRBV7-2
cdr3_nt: TGTGCCAGCAGCTTTTCATGGACAGGGGGCGGAGAGCAGTTCTTC
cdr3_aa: CASSFSWTGGGEQFF

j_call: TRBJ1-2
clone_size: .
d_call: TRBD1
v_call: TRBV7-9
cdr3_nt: TGTGCCAGCCAGGGGACAGGGGAAGGATTGAGTGGCTACACCTTC
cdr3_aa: CASQGTGEGLSGYTF

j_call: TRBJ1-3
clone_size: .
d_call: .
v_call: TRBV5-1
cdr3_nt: TGCGCCACCTTCTCCCCGGGCCAGGGGAATGGAAACACCATATATTTT
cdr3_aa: CATFSPGQGNGNTIYF

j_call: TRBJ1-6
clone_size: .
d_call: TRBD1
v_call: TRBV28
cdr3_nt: TGTGCCAGCCGTCAACAGTTTATGGGACAGGGGGCCAGTTCACCCCTCCACTTT
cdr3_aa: CASRQQFMGQGASSPLHF

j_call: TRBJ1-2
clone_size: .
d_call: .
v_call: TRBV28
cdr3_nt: TGTGCCAGCAGTATAGTGGGAATGGGAGATGGCTACACCTTC
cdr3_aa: CASSIVGMGDGYTF

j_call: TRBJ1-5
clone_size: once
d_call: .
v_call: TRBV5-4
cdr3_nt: TGTGCCAGCAGCTTGTGGTTGGGGGGGAGAGGCAATCAGCCCCAGCATTTT
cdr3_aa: CASSLWLGGRGNQPQHF

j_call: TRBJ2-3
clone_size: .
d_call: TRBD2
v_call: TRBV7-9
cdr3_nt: TGTGCCAGCAGCTTCGCGGGGGGGCTCAGCACAGATACGCAGTATTTT
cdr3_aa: CASSFAGGLSTDTQYF